This note documents a single T cell receptor beta chain sequence. A read error may produce the germline difference seen at one junction end. This record comes from a study of neurological immune-mediated disorders. The team produced cDNA through 5'RACE using 10-nucleotide random UMIs. TCRdb re-called the 5' RACE reads through MiXCR, storing one row per CDR3 protein. This table has more than 30,000 distinct CDR3 sequences, 10% to 15% appearing once. Time point in this sample: technical triplicate 2. The cells used in sorted libraries, CD4+ or CD8+ T cells, numbered about 1 million. What was sequenced was CD4+ T cells from blood. The origin of this receptor is a female donor with HTLV-1-associated myelopathy (HAM/TSP).

The CDR3 sequence: CVSLPQGTETQYF. CDR3 nucleotides: TGTGTCAGCCTACCGCAGGGCACCGAGACCCAGTACTTC. This chain joins TRBV6-5 and TRBJ2-5; possibly TRBD1 for D (5 bases). The germline CDR1 and CDR2 sequences are MNHEY and SVGAGI. The CDR3 spans 13 residues.